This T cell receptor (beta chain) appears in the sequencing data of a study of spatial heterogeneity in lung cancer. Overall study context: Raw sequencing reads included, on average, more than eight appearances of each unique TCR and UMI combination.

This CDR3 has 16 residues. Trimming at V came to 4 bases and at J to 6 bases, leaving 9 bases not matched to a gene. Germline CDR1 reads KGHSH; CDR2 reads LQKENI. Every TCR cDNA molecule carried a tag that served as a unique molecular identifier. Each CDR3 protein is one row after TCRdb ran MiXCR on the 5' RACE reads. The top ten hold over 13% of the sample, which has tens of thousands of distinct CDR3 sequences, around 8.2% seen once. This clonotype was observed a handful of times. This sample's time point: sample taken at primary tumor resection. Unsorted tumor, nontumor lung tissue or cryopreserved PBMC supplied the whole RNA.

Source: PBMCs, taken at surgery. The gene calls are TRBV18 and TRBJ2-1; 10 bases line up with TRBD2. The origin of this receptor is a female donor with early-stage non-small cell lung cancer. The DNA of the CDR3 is TGTGCCAGCTCACGGGCGAAGCGGGAGGGCCTCAATGAGCAGTTCTTC. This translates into CASSRAKREGLNEQFF.